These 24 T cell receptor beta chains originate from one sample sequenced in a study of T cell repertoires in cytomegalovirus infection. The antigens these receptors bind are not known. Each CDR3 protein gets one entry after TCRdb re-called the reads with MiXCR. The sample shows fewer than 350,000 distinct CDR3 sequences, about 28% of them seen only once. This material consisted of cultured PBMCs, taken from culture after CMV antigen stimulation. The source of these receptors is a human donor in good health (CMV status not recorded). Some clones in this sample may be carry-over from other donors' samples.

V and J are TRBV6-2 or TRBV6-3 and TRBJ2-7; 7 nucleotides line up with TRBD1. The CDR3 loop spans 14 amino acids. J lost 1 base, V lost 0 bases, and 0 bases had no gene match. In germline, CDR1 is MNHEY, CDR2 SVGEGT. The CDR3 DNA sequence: TGTGCCAGCAGTTACTCGGACAGGTCCTACGAGCAGTACTTC. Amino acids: CASSYSDRSYEQYF.

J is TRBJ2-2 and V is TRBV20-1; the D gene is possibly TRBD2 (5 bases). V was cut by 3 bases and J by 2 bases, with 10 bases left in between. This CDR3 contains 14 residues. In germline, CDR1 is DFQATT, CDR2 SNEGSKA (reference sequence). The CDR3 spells CSASRTGNTGELFF. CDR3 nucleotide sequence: TGCAGTGCTAGTCGGACGGGAAACACCGGGGAGCTGTTTTTT.

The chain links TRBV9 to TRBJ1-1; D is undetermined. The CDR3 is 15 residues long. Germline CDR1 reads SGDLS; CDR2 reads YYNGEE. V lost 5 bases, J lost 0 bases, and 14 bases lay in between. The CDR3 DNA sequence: TGTGCCAGCAGTCGAACGGGCGGAATGAACACTGAAGCTTTCTTT. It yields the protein CASSRTGGMNTEAFF.

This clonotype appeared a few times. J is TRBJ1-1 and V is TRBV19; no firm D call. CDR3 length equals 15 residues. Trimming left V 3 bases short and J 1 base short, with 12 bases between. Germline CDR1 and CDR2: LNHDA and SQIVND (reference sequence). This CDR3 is CASSIIFTSNTEAFF. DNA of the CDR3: TGTGCCAGTAGTATCATTTTTACTTCGAACACTGAAGCTTTCTTT.

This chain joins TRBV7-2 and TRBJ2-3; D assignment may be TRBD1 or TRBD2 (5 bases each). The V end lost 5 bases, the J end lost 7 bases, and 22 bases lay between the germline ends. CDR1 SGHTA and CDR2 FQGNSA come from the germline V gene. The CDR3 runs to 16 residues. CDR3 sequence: CASSRDRASGPHTQYF. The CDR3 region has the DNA TGTGCCAGCAGCCGGGACCGGGCCTCGGGCCCCCATACGCAGTATTTT.

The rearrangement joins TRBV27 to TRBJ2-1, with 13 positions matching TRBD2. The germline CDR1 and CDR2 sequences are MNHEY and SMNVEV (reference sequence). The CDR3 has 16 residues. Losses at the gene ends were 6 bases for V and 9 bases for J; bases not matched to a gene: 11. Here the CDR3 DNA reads TGTGCCAGCAGACAAATAGGACTAGCGGGAGTTATTGAGCAGTTCTTC. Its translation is CASRQIGLAGVIEQFF.

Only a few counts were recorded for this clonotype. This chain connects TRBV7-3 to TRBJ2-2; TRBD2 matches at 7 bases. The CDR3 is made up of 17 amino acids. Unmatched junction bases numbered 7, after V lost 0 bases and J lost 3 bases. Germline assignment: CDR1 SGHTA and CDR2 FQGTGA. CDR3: CASSLTTSDSDTGELFF. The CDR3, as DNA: TGTGCCAGCAGCTTAACCACTAGCGATTCAGACACCGGGGAGCTGTTTTTT.

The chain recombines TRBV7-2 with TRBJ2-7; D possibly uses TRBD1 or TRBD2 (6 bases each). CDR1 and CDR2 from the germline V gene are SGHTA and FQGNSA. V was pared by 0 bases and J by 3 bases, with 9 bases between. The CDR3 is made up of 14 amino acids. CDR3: CASSLARGLYEQYF. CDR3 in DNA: TGTGCCAGCAGCTTAGCCAGGGGACTCTACGAGCAGTACTTC.

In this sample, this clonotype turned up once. The DNA for the CDR3 is TGTGCCAGCAGCGCCCGGGGGCAGCCCGGTTCCACCGGGGAGCTGTTTTTT. Protein product: CASSARGQPGSTGELFF. This chain joins TRBV9 and TRBJ2-2, with D perhaps being TRBD1 or TRBD2 (6 bases each). Germline CDR1 and CDR2: SGDLS and YYNGEE. Trimming cost V 3 bases and J 4 bases, with 19 bases left between them. The CDR3 totals 17 residues. Based on the CDR3 plus reference TRBV9 and TRBJ2-2, the full variable domain is DSGVTQTPKHLITATGQRVTLRCSPRSGDLSVYWYQQSLDQGLQFLIQYYNGEERAKGNILERFSAQQFPDLHSELNLSSLELGDSALYFCASSARGQPGSTGELFFGEGSRLTVL.

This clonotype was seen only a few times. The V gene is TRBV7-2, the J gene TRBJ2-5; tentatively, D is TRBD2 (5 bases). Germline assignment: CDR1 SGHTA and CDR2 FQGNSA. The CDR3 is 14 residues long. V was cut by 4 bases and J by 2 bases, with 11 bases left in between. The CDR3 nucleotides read TGTGCCAGCAGCTCTACACTAGGTCAAGAGACCCAGTACTTC. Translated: CASSSTLGQETQYF.

Written as DNA, the CDR3 is TGTGCCAGCAGGTGCAGCGGGAGGGCCACGTACGAGCAGTACTTC. The encoded protein is CASRCSGRATYEQYF. The chain combines TRBV7-6 with TRBJ2-7, with 10 bases identical to TRBD2. The ends lost 6 bases at V and 4 bases at J; junction bases unmatched: 9. Germline CDR1 and CDR2: SGHVS and FNYEAQ. The CDR3 is made up of 15 amino acids.

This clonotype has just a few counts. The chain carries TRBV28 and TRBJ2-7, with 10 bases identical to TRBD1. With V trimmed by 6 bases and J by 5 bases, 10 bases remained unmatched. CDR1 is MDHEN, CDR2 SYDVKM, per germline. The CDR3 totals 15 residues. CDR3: CASRPGTGDRHEQYF. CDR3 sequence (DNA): TGTGCCAGCAGACCCGGGACAGGGGATCGCCACGAGCAGTACTTC.

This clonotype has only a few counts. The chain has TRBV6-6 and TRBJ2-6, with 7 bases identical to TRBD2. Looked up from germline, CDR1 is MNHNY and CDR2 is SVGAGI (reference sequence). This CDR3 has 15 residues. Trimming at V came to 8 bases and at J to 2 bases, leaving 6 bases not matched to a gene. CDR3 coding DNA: TGTGCCAGCGGGCCTGGGGGGGCTGGGGCCAACGTCCTGACTTTC. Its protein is CASGPGGAGANVLTF.

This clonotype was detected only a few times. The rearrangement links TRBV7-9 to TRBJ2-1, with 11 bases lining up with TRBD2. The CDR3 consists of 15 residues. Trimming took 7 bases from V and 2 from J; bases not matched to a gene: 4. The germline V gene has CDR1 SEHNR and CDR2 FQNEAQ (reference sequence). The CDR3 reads CASTLSGRAYNEQFF. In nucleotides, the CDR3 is TGTGCCAGCACCCTTAGCGGGAGGGCCTACAATGAGCAGTTCTTC.

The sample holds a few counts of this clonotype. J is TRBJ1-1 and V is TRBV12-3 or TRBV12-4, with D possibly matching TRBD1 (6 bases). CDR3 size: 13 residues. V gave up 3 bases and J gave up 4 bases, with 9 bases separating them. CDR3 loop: CASSFGGPTEAFF. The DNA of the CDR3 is TGTGCCAGCAGTTTTGGGGGGCCCACTGAAGCTTTCTTT.

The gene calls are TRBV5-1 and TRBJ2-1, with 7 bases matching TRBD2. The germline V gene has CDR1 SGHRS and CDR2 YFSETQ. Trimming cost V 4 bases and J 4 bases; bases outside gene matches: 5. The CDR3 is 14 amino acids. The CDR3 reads CASSREALYNEQFF. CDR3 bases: TGCGCCAGCAGCCGGGAGGCCCTATACAATGAGCAGTTCTTC.

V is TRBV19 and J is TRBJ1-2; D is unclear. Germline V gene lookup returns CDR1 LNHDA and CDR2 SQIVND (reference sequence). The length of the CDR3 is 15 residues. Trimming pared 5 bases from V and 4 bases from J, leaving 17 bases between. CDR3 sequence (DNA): TGTGCCAGTAGTTCCGGAGGAGTAGAAGGCTATGGCTACACCTTC. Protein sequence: CASSSGGVEGYGYTF.

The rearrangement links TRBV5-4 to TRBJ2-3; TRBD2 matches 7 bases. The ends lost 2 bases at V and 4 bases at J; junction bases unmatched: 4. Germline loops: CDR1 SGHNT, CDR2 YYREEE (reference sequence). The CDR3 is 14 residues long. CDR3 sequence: CASSLKAGSDTQYF. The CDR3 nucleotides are TGTGCCAGCAGCTTAAAAGCGGGATCAGATACGCAGTATTTT.

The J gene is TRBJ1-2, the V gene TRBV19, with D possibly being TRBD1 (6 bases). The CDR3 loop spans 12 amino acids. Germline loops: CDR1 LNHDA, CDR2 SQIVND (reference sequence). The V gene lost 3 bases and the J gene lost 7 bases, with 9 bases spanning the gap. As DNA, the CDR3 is TGTGCCAGTAGTATTGGGGGCTCTGGCTACACCTTC. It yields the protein CASSIGGSGYTF.

The CDR3 loop is CASSVLAGRYDSYEQYF. The CDR3 DNA reads as TGTGCCAGCAGTGTGCTAGCGGGGCGTTATGACTCCTACGAGCAGTACTTC. The J gene is TRBJ2-7, the V gene TRBV6-1, with 9 bases matching TRBD2. Looked up from germline, CDR1 is MNHNS and CDR2 is SASEGT. CDR3 length: 17 residues. The V segment lost 4 bases and the J segment 0 bases; nucleotides outside the gene matches: 10.

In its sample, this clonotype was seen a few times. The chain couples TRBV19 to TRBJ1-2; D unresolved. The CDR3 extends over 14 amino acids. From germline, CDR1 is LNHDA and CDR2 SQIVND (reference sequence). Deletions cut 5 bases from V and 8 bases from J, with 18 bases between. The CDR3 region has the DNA TGTGCCAGTAGTCAACAAGGAGTTGGAGGGGGCTACACCTTC. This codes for CASSQQGVGGGYTF.

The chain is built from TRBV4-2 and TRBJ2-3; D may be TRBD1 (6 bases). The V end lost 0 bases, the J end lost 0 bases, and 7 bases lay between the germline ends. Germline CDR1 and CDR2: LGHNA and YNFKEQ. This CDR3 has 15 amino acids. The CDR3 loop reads CASSQEDSSTDTQYF. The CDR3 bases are TGTGCCAGCAGCCAAGAGGACAGTAGCACAGATACGCAGTATTTT.

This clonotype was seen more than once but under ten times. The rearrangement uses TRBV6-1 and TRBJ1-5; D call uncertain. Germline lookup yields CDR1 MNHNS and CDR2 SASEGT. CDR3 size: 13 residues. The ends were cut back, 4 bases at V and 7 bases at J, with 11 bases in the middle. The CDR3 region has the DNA TGTGCCAGCAGTGCCCCGGAGGTACAGCCCCAGCATTTT. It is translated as CASSAPEVQPQHF.

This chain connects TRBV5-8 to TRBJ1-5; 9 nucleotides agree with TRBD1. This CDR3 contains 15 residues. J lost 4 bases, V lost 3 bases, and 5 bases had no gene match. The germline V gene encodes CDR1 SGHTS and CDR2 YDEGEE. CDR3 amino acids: CASSSGQGPNQPQHF. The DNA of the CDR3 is TGTGCCAGCAGCTCGGGACAGGGCCCTAATCAGCCCCAGCATTTT. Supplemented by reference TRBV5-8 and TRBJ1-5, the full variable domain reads EAGVTQSPTHLIKTRGQQATLRCSPISGHTSVYWYQQALGLGLQFLLWYDEGEERNRGNFPPRFSGRQFPNYSSELNVNALELEDSALYLCASSSGQGPNQPQHFGDGTRLSIL.